This TCR beta chain emerged from a study of CD8 T cells in Susac syndrome. Study context: The sequenced Susac syndrome patients included five or six who had clinically active disease and 8 or 9 who were in remission. Patients with Susac syndrome were therapy-naive, on corticosteroids, or on intravenous immunoglobulin alone at the time that blood was drawn. Study outcomes and limitations: Clonal expansion was absent from the CD4+ T cell repertoires in Susac syndrome.

Sequencing of TCR beta was undertaken in CD8+ and CD4+ T cells derived from blood. As regards this clonotype: Antigen specificity is unknown.

This CDR3 is built from 15 residues. The V gene's germline CDR1 is SGHRS and CDR2 YFSETQ. The germline V and J ends were trimmed by 0 bases and 7 bases, with 14 bases remaining between them. An amount of RNA that ranged from roughly 0.45 to 1 ug was reverse transcribed with random hexamers. TCRdb reprocessed the immunoSEQ multiplex PCR reads via MiXCR and lists one record per CDR3 protein. There are 120,000 to 150,000 distinct CDR3 sequences in the sample; almost 96% occur only once, and over 0.065% lies in the top ten. The receptor's source is a human donor with Susac syndrome. The specimen sequenced was CD4+ T cells from PBMCs. This chain uses TRBV5-1 with TRBJ2-1, with D tentatively TRBD2 (5 bases). CDR3 sequence (DNA): TGCGCCAGCAGCTTGGCCGGTCCGGGGATAAATGAGCAGTTCTTC. Its protein is CASSLAGPGINEQFF.